Included here is one TCR beta chain sequence, with context. This clone turned up a few times. The specificity of this receptor is unknown. Base quality data are lacking; no much larger clone is found one base away. The data belong to a study of blood T cell repertoires in COVID-19 (dated by TCRdb to 2019 to 2021). Broadly, across the study: Samples from collaborators originated in the United States, Italy and Spain and spanned both the acute and convalescent phases of COVID-19. The material from the prospective study consisted of cDNA or gDNA derived from T cells, B-cell-depleted T cells, or PBMCs. The dataset comprised deeply sampled blood TCRbeta repertoires from subjects exposed to, actively infected with, or recovered from COVID-19. The repertoires were released in a freely available public database intended as a resource for research on the immune response to SARS-CoV-2. Samples came from the ongoing ImmuneRACE study (first 160 participants) plus 1,254 subjects from 6 global collaborators. The sample metadata nearly always contained a de-identified subject ID, COVID-19 status, age in years and sex. Where available, HLA class I and class II types were taken from metadata supplied by the sample provider and were not determined by assay-based typing. The study at large found these results: The quantity of clinical and demographic metadata differed by source and by participant and was supplied without curation.

TCRbeta CDR3 regions were amplified from genomic DNA by means of the immunoSEQ Assay, a bias-controlled multiplex PCR. The source study handled its data this way. The number of nucleated cells in each sample was estimated by amplification of reference gene primers within the assay. To quantify the absolute abundance of each unique TCRbeta CDR3 rearrangement, sequence reads were collapsed and filtered. Productive Simpson clonality was computed per sample as the square root of Simpson's diversity index over productive rearrangements. The clones in this table, taken by TCRdb from immuneACCESS, are in-frame only. Not every clone is retained; where verified, under half of the shortfall comes from an unresolved V gene, and the cause of the rest is unknown. The V and J calls and clone size were taken over from that table, and D and trimming were inferred from the DNA. The table for this sample lists over 110,000 clones; around 72% of them were counted only once. 1.5% to 2.5% of the sample belongs to the ten largest clones.

V gives up 1 base and J gives up 5 bases, and the segment between their germline ends measures 8 bases. According to the germline V gene (reference sequence), CDR1 reads GTSNPN and CDR2 reads SVGIG. The CDR3 has 12 amino acids, counting the end cysteine and phenylalanine. Only CDR3 DNA is held: 36 bases, read in frame from base 1. The collaborating institutions used their own protocols to collect whole blood in K2EDTA tubes. For TCRbeta analysis, collaborators shipped samples as frozen whole blood, isolated PBMCs, or DNA extracted from either of those sample types. Sequencing was done on a sample of peripheral blood. The TCR sequence derives from a woman aged 55 to 70 with acute or convalescent COVID-19. In this chain, TRBV30 is recombined with TRBJ1-2; the D gene is possibly TRBD1, with 5 bases matching. In nucleotide form, the sequence is TGTGCCTGGAGTGGAGACAGATATGGCTACACCTTC. This sequence encodes CAWSGDRYGYTF.